These T cell receptor beta chains were read from a single sample in a study of regulatory T cells in long-lasting Graves disease. MiXCR, applied by TCRdb to the multiplex PCR reads, yields one record per CDR3 protein. The sample records over 350,000 distinct CDR3 sequences, about a fifth being singletons. Sequences were derived from peripheral blood mononuclear cells (PBMCs), sampled when the disease was refractory, from a patient treated with antithyroid drugs. The origin of the receptors is a female donor with Graves disease. The CDR3 runs from the conserved cysteine through the conserved F or W. A D gene is named only where the DNA matches it firmly. For some rows the clone size is stated as once, few or many, or as a class when expanded; others skip it.

clone size,J gene,D gene,V gene,CDR3 protein,CDR3 DNA
NA,TRBJ1-1,NA,TRBV10-3,CAISGQRGAFDDTEAFF,TGTGCCATCAGTGGGCAGAGGGGTGCGTTCGACGACACTGAAGCTTTCTTT
many,TRBJ1-5,NA,TRBV28,CASSGQIVQPQHF,TGTGCCAGCAGTGGTCAGATCGTTCAGCCCCAGCATTTT
many,TRBJ2-5,NA,TRBV20-1,CSAILPGSETQYF,TGCAGTGCTATTCTCCCAGGTTCGGAGACCCAGTACTTC
NA,TRBJ2-1,TRBD2,TRBV6-1,CASRLAGSIDEQFF,TGTGCCAGCAGACTAGCGGGCAGTATCGATGAGCAGTTCTTC
few,TRBJ2-7,NA,TRBV18,CASSLTSLRYEQYF,TGTGCCAGCTCACTTACCTCTTTACGCTACGAGCAGTACTTC
NA,TRBJ1-4,NA,TRBV11-2,CASSQSLTNEKLFF,TGTGCCAGCAGCCAAAGCCTTACTAATGAAAAACTGTTTTTT
many,TRBJ2-5,NA,TRBV11-2,CASSPSRGGTQYF,TGTGCCAGCAGCCCATCGAGAGGTGGGACCCAGTACTTC
many,TRBJ1-1,NA,TRBV30,CAWSRGGAHSNTEAFF,TGTGCCTGGAGCCGAGGAGGGGCACACTCGAACACTGAAGCTTTCTTT
few,TRBJ2-6,NA,TRBV6-1,CASSQSRDTSGANVLTF,TGTGCCAGCAGCCAAAGCCGGGACACCTCTGGGGCCAACGTCCTGACTTTC
NA,TRBJ2-3,TRBD2,TRBV6-2/TRBV6-3,CASSYAGEVDTQYF,TGTGCCAGCAGTTACGCGGGAGAGGTAGATACGCAGTATTTT
NA,TRBJ2-3,NA,TRBV7-9,CASSRGWDTQYF,TGTGCCAGCAGCCGCGGGTGGGATACGCAGTATTTT
NA,TRBJ1-2,TRBD1,TRBV18,CASSPSGTGSGYTF,TGTGCCAGCTCACCATCGGGGACAGGGAGCGGCTACACCTTC
NA,TRBJ1-4,NA,TRBV27,CASSFGTENEKLFF,TGTGCCAGCAGTTTTGGGACGGAAAATGAAAAACTGTTTTTT
many,TRBJ2-7,NA,TRBV28,CASRAVSSYEQYF,TGTGCCAGCCGAGCGGTGAGCTCCTACGAGCAGTACTTC
few,TRBJ2-2,NA,TRBV7-2,CASSQARVNTGELFF,TGTGCCAGCAGCCAAGCACGAGTGAACACCGGGGAGCTGTTTTTT
many,TRBJ2-5,TRBD1,TRBV12-3/TRBV12-4,CASSWTGTGIQETQYF,TGTGCCAGCAGTTGGACCGGGACAGGGATCCAAGAGACCCAGTACTTC
NA,TRBJ2-2,NA,TRBV19,CASSSQPIIKTGELFF,TGTGCCAGTAGTTCACAACCGATTATAAAGACCGGGGAGCTGTTTTTT
few,TRBJ1-2,NA,TRBV20-1,CSANLWTSHYGYTF,TGCAGTGCTAACTTGTGGACATCCCACTATGGCTACACCTTC
many,TRBJ1-6,NA,TRBV27,CASSQPLRQILPSSYNSPLHF,TGTGCCAGCAGTCAACCTCTTAGACAGATCCTACCGAGCTCCTATAATTCACCCCTCCACTTT
NA,TRBJ2-7,TRBD2,TRBV20-1,CSARDSPTTSGRYRGQYF,TGCAGTGCTAGAGATAGTCCCACGACTAGCGGGAGGTATAGGGGGCAGTACTTC
few,TRBJ2-5,NA,TRBV7-9,CASSLGSQQETQYF,TGTGCCAGCAGCTTAGGATCCCAGCAAGAGACCCAGTACTTC
many,TRBJ2-5,NA,TRBV20-1,CSASRTQETQYF,TGCAGTGCTAGTCGGACACAAGAGACCCAGTACTTC
NA,TRBJ2-2,NA,TRBV19,CASWGRAGGELFF,TGTGCCAGTTGGGGCAGGGCTGGCGGGGAGCTGTTTTTT
few,TRBJ2-5,NA,TRBV7-9,CASSSYTVGSAKETQYF,TGTGCCAGCAGCTCCTATACAGTGGGGTCGGCGAAAGAGACCCAGTACTTC
NA,TRBJ2-2,TRBD2,TRBV20-1,CSAFLTSGNTGELFF,TGCAGTGCTTTCCTCACTAGCGGGAACACCGGGGAGCTGTTTTTT
NA,TRBJ2-7,NA,TRBV20-1,CSARGEEGDSYEQYF,TGCAGTGCTAGAGGAGAGGAGGGGGACTCCTACGAGCAGTACTTC
NA,TRBJ1-6,NA,TRBV7-2,CASSLGAGVPLPLHF,TGTGCCAGCAGCTTGGGTGCAGGAGTACCATTACCCCTCCACTTT
NA,TRBJ2-7,TRBD1,TRBV29-1,CSVIPGGYEQYF,TGCAGCGTTATCCCAGGGGGCTACGAGCAGTACTTC
many,TRBJ1-2,NA,TRBV28,CASRPQLSKGGYTF,TGTGCCAGCAGGCCACAGCTATCGAAAGGTGGCTACACCTTC
NA,TRBJ2-3,TRBD1,TRBV5-1,CASSYGTGSDTQYF,TGCGCCAGCAGCTACGGGACAGGGTCAGATACGCAGTATTTT
few,TRBJ2-6,NA,TRBV28,CASRDGLRANVLTF,TGTGCCAGCAGGGACGGATTAAGGGCCAACGTCCTGACTTTC
many,TRBJ2-5,TRBD2,TRBV20-1,CSARSGLWGTSGSLAQETQYF,TGCAGTGCTAGATCCGGACTGTGGGGGACTAGCGGGAGCCTCGCGCAAGAGACCCAGTACTTC
NA,TRBJ2-1,NA,TRBV28,CASSPRGGSEQFF,TGTGCCAGCAGTCCCCGTGGCGGTAGTGAGCAGTTCTTC
few,TRBJ1-4,TRBD1,TRBV6-5,CASSLSPPGQGDEKLFF,TGTGCCAGCAGTTTATCGCCTCCGGGACAGGGGGACGAAAAACTGTTTTTT
many,TRBJ2-5,NA,TRBV20-1,CSARQSEETQYF,TGCAGTGCTAGACAATCGGAGGAGACCCAGTACTTC
few,TRBJ1-4,NA,TRBV5-6,CASSLVGNSEKLFF,TGTGCCAGCAGCTTGGTTGGCAACAGTGAAAAACTGTTTTTT
few,TRBJ2-2,TRBD2,TRBV12-3/TRBV12-4,CASSLAGLAGVLGELFF,TGTGCCAGCAGTTTAGCTGGGTTAGCGGGAGTTCTCGGGGAGCTGTTTTTT
NA,TRBJ2-1,TRBD2,TRBV10-3,CAIRGIAGEGRSYNEQFF,TGTGCCATCAGGGGGATAGCGGGAGAGGGTAGGTCCTACAATGAGCAGTTCTTC
few,TRBJ2-7,NA,TRBV7-2,CASSLGGWGKYEQYF,TGTGCCAGCAGCTTAGGAGGCTGGGGGAAGTACGAGCAGTACTTC
many,TRBJ1-1,NA,TRBV11-2,CASSLAVENTEAFF,TGTGCCAGCAGCCTGGCAGTGGAGAACACTGAAGCTTTCTTT
many,TRBJ2-7,NA,TRBV20-1,CSARDIRSYEQYF,TGCAGTGCTAGAGACATACGCTCCTACGAGCAGTACTTC
NA,TRBJ2-2,NA,TRBV20-1,CSARDVRSIGGELFF,TGCAGTGCTAGAGATGTGAGGAGTATTGGGGGGGAGCTGTTTTTT
NA,TRBJ2-2,TRBD2,TRBV5-5,CASSLGLAGVPGELFF,TGTGCCAGCAGCTTGGGACTAGCGGGAGTACCCGGGGAGCTGTTTTTT
many,TRBJ2-5,NA,TRBV6-1,CASRSGGDGSETQYF,TGTGCCAGCAGGTCTGGCGGGGACGGGTCAGAGACCCAGTACTTC
NA,TRBJ1-3,NA,TRBV28,CASSPWVGNPSGNTIYF,TGTGCCAGCAGCCCCTGGGTCGGAAACCCCTCTGGAAACACCATATATTTT
many,TRBJ2-5,TRBD2,TRBV7-2,CASSSGLLYQETQYF,TGTGCCAGCAGCTCGGGACTATTATACCAAGAGACCCAGTACTTC
NA,TRBJ2-3,TRBD2,TRBV2,CASSGEGFPTDTQYF,TGTGCCAGCAGCGGGGAGGGGTTCCCCACAGATACGCAGTATTTT
many,TRBJ1-1,TRBD1,TRBV5-1,CASSSTTGEWDEAFF,TGCGCCAGCAGCTCCACGACAGGGGAGTGGGATGAAGCTTTCTTT
NA,TRBJ2-6,NA,TRBV6-9,CASSFRTWITGANVLTF,TGTGCCAGCAGTTTCCGGACTTGGATTACTGGGGCCAACGTCCTGACTTTC
few,TRBJ2-2,TRBD1,TRBV7-9,CASSPRWDSHFNFPGELFF,TGTGCCAGCAGCCCCCGATGGGACAGCCATTTTAACTTTCCCGGGGAGCTGTTTTTT
many,TRBJ2-5,NA,TRBV6-4,CAILTRETQYF,TGTGCCATCCTAACAAGGGAGACCCAGTACTTC
few,TRBJ2-7,NA,TRBV7-9,CASSLASAEQYF,TGTGCCAGCAGCTTGGCCAGCGCCGAGCAGTACTTC
few,TRBJ2-1,TRBD1,TRBV29-1,CSVDDRGASYNEQFF,TGCAGCGTTGACGACAGGGGTGCCTCCTACAATGAGCAGTTCTTC
many,TRBJ2-7,TRBD1,TRBV7-9,CASRPGTGFYEQYF,TGTGCCAGCAGGCCCGGGACAGGGTTCTACGAGCAGTACTTC
NA,TRBJ1-1,NA,TRBV24-1,CATRGRVNTEAFF,TGTGCCACCCGGGGACGGGTGAACACTGAAGCTTTCTTT
few,TRBJ2-1,TRBD1,TRBV27,CASSLGDSLDNEQFF,TGTGCCAGCAGTCTGGGGGACAGCCTCGATAATGAGCAGTTCTTC
few,TRBJ2-7,NA,TRBV19,CASSAPTYEQYF,TGTGCCAGTAGTGCACCAACATACGAGCAGTACTTC